This T cell receptor beta chain stems from a study of spatial heterogeneity in lung cancer. As for the study in general: Sequencing consistently turned up more beta-chain sequences than alpha-chain sequences. Study-wide points: Circulating ubiquitous expanded tumor TCRs were observed more frequently at resection than at follow-up.

The time point: sample taken at primary tumor resection. Donation came from 70 or so patients with untreated early-stage non-small cell lung cancer. This clonotype was seen only a few times. What it binds is unknown. MiXCR was run by TCRdb on the 5' RACE reads, yielding one entry per CDR3 protein. The sample records tens of thousands of distinct CDR3 sequences, less than 15% being singletons. This sample comprised PBMCs, obtained at surgery. The sequence came from a male donor with early-stage non-small cell lung cancer.

CDR3 DNA: TGTGCCAGCAGCCAAAGGGGGAGGCCCAGCGGGCAGTACTTC. Residues: CASSQRGRPSGQYF. The chain couples TRBV7-2 to TRBJ2-7, with D possibly being TRBD1 or TRBD2 (6 bases each). Germline V gene data show CDR1 as SGHTA and CDR2 as FQGNSA. CDR3 size: 14 residues. The V end was cut by 5 bases, the J end by 9 bases, with 20 bases between.